The present entry profiles one T cell receptor beta chain with its context. No antigen is known for it. The sample belongs to a study of cytomegalovirus exposure and HLA in healthy donors. Whole-study context: An early release of data contained about 85 million unique TCRs, which came from HLA-typed donors. General study points: A later analysis appeared to link common viral pathogens to several of the most significant clusters. Altogether, some 170 TCR beta chains were recorded as cytomegalovirus-associated.

PCR involved 60 Vbeta and 13 Jbeta primers. Method: immunoSEQ multiplex PCR; TCRdb's copy keeps in-frame clones and lacks some. The sample contains 90,000 or so clones, around 80% of which appear only once. The material sequenced was PBMCs. The source is a male donor in good health and CMV-seropositive.

The chain's CDR3 is CASSFARGDTYEQYF. DNA of the CDR3: TGTGCCAGCAGCTTTGCCCGGGGGGACACCTACGAGCAGTACTTC. The V gene is TRBV11-2, the J gene TRBJ2-7, with a possible D match to TRBD2 (7 bases). The CDR3 is 15 amino acids. Trimming took 3 bases from V and 2 from J, leaving 14 bases between them. The germline V gene has CDR1 SGHAT and CDR2 FQNNGV.